The 13 T cell receptor beta chains listed next were all sequenced from one sample in a study of early T cells in non-severe SARS-CoV-2 infection. Each CDR3 protein gets one entry after TCRdb re-called the 5' RACE reads with MiXCR. The repertoire consists of 49,000 or so distinct CDR3 sequences, with more than 5.5% occurring once and the leading ten covering roughly 2.8%. The specimen comprised whole blood, sampled at baseline. The source is an adult who was a healthcare worker with PCR-confirmed SARS-CoV-2 infection or an uninfected control (not recorded which).

This chain uses TRBV29-1 with TRBJ1-2; TRBD1 matches at 9 bases. V was pared by 6 bases and J by 6 bases, with 2 bases of the junction left unmatched. Germline CDR1 and CDR2: SQVTM and ANQGSEA. There are 11 residues in the CDR3. The CDR3 coding sequence is TGCAGCGTGACAGGGGGAGATGGCTACACCTTC. Its translation: CSVTGGDGYTF.

The CDR3 DNA follows: TGCAGTGCTAGAGGGGCGTTCAGGGATAGCAATCAGCCCCAGCATTTT. Translated, it gives CSARGAFRDSNQPQHF. V usage is TRBV20-1 and J usage is TRBJ1-5, with D perhaps TRBD1 (5 bases). CDR3 size: 16 residues. The germline CDR1 and CDR2 sequences are DFQATT and SNEGSKA (reference sequence). Between the trimmed V and J ends, which lost 1 base and 0 bases, there was a span of 13 bases.

This clonotype was detected many times. The chain recombines TRBV11-2 with TRBJ1-4, with no clear D. CDR1 and CDR2 from the germline V gene are SGHAT and FQNNGV. V lost 4 bases and J 6 bases, leaving 27 bases between the germline ends. The CDR3 is made up of 19 amino acids. The CDR3 here is CASSSPPGIDGRAHEKLFF. The CDR3 nucleotides are TGTGCCAGCAGCTCACCGCCCGGCATTGATGGGAGGGCGCATGAAAAACTGTTTTTT.

This clonotype was seen repeatedly, ten times or more. The chain employs TRBV7-9 and TRBJ2-5, with 10 bases fitting TRBD1. The CDR3 spans 15 residues. Germline V gene data show CDR1 as SEHNR and CDR2 as FQNEAQ (reference sequence). The V and J ends lost 4 bases and 5 bases, in that order; junction bases with no gene match: 7. The CDR3 here is CASSWGQGHLETQYF. The DNA for the CDR3 is TGTGCCAGCAGCTGGGGACAGGGGCACTTGGAGACCCAGTACTTC. Full variable domain (remainder filled in from reference TRBV7-9 and TRBJ2-5): DTGVSQNPRHKITKRGQNVTFRCDPISEHNRLYWYRQTLGQGPEFLTYFQNEAQLEKSRLLSDRFSAERPKGSFSTLEIQRTEQGDSAMYLCASSWGQGHLETQYFGPGTRLLVL.

In its sample, this clonotype was seen a few times. V gene TRBV6-1 combines with J gene TRBJ2-1; D may be TRBD1 (5 bases). Trimming pared 7 bases from V and 4 bases from J, leaving 11 bases between. Germline CDR1 is MNHNS and CDR2 is SASEGT. The CDR3 runs 13 residues. CDR3 loop: CASNVRQYNEQFF. CDR3 nucleotide sequence: TGTGCCAGCAACGTTAGACAGTACAATGAGCAGTTCTTC.

This clonotype showed up many times. The chain combines TRBV7-2 with TRBJ2-3; TRBD1 agrees at 7 bases. The CDR3 runs to 15 residues. Trimming at V came to 5 bases and at J to 2 bases, leaving 7 bases not matched to a gene. Per germline, CDR1 SGHTA and CDR2 FQGNSA. The CDR3 nucleotides read TGTGCCAGCAGCAGGTCGGGACAGATCACAGATACGCAGTATTTT. Translating it yields CASSRSGQITDTQYF.

In this sample, this clonotype turned up many times. The rearrangement uses TRBV7-2 and TRBJ2-2; the match to TRBD1 covers 9 bases. With V trimmed by 5 bases and J by 5 bases, 9 bases remained unmatched. The germline gives CDR1 SGHTA, CDR2 FQGNSA. CDR3 size: 16 residues. The CDR3 bases are TGTGCCAGCAGCCCATCCGGGACAGGGCCGACCGGGGAGCTGTTTTTT. Protein: CASSPSGTGPTGELFF.

In the case of this clonotype: One junction end disagrees with the germline gene, perhaps due to a read error. V gene TRBV11-2 combines with J gene TRBJ1-4; D not resolved. The CDR3 spans 15 residues. The germline gives CDR1 SGHAT, CDR2 FQNNGV. CDR3 nucleotide sequence: TGTGCCAGTAGCTTATCCAGAGGAGCTAATGAAAAACTGTTTTTT. It is translated as CASSLSRGANEKLFF.

This clonotype appeared many times. The CDR3 sequence is CASSFSTGPFPTGANVLTF. DNA for the CDR3: TGCGCCAGCAGCTTTTCGACCGGCCCCTTCCCGACTGGGGCCAACGTCCTGACTTTC. The chain carries TRBV5-1 and TRBJ2-6; D not resolved. CDR1 and CDR2 from the germline V gene are SGHRS and YFSETQ. V shed 2 bases and J shed 2 bases, with 20 bases lying between them. CDR3 size: 19 residues.

At least ten counts were recorded for this clonotype. This chain links TRBV5-1 with TRBJ1-2; D remains ambiguous. Germline assignment: CDR1 SGHRS and CDR2 YFSETQ. The CDR3 loop spans 15 amino acids. Trimming cost V 0 bases and J 0 bases, with 9 bases left between them. CDR3 sequence reads: CASSLAEHPNYGYTF. As DNA, the CDR3 is TGCGCCAGCAGCTTGGCAGAACATCCTAACTATGGCTACACCTTC.

The chain is built from TRBV7-9 and TRBJ2-7; D may correspond to TRBD1 or TRBD2 (5 bases each). In germline, CDR1 is SEHNR, CDR2 FQNEAQ (reference sequence). Trimming stripped 1 base from V and 0 bases from J, with 7 bases between. This CDR3 comprises 14 residues. CDR3: CASSLGGDSYEQYF. Here the CDR3 DNA reads TGTGCCAGCAGCTTAGGAGGGGACTCCTACGAGCAGTACTTC.

The sample holds a few counts of this clonotype. V usage is TRBV7-2 and J usage is TRBJ2-7, with 9 positions matching TRBD2. With V trimmed by 1 base and J by 6 bases, 4 bases remained unmatched. CDR1 SGHTA and CDR2 FQGNSA come from the germline V gene. The CDR3 runs to 14 residues. The CDR3 sequence is CASSLGGGGPEQYF. Written as DNA, the CDR3 is TGTGCCAGCAGCTTAGGCGGGGGGGGGCCCGAGCAGTACTTC.

This clonotype was seen repeatedly, ten times or more. J is TRBJ2-3 and V is TRBV5-1, with D maybe TRBD2 (6 bases). The CDR3 is 13 residues long. Germline V gene data show CDR1 as SGHRS and CDR2 as YFSETQ. Trimming shortened V by 0 bases and J by 5 bases, and 7 bases separated the two germline ends. CDR3 in amino acids: CASSLAGRDTQYF. The CDR3 coding sequence is TGCGCCAGCAGCTTGGCCGGGAGAGATACGCAGTATTTT.